One T cell receptor (beta chain) is described in this entry. Its antigen remains unidentified. The CDR3 consists of 14 residues. J lost 5 bases, V lost 7 bases, and 9 bases had no gene match. The V gene's germline CDR1 is LNHDA and CDR2 SQIVND (reference sequence). CD4+ T cells from unexposed donors were obtained before the COVID-19 pandemic (2011-2018). Uncultured naive and memory CD4+ T cells supplied DNA for deep TCR-beta sequencing. Profiling relied on immunoSEQ multiplex PCR, and the TCRdb table lists in-frame clones only, not all of them. The sample has more than 55,000 clones; roughly 90% are singletons. The data belong to a study of CD4 T cells in relation to SARS-CoV-2 and coronaviruses. Whole-study findings and limits: Memory recall responses, not primary responses primed in culture, are what the assay detects. Samples before the pandemic and after infection were not matched within any donor.

This chain joins TRBV19 and TRBJ2-7; 9 bases match TRBD1. Sequencing input: memory CD4+ T cells from PBMCs. This TCR came from a human donor in good health. The CDR3 DNA reads as TGTGCCAGTAACACCGGGACAGGGTACCACGAGCAGTACTTC. Its protein is CASNTGTGYHEQYF.